These T cell receptor beta chains were read from a single sample in a study of blood T cell repertoires in COVID-19. The protocol was immunoSEQ multiplex PCR, while the TCRdb copy is restricted to in-frame clones and leaves out a portion. The sample contains about 280,000 clones, approximately 90% of which appear only once. Sequenced sample: PBMCs or T cells enriched from blood (not recorded which). The source is a woman in her 40s who had recovered from COVID-19. Each CDR3 is given with its conserved first and last residue. The D gene is left open where the match is weak. The size of a clone is reported for some rows only, either as once, few or many, or as a class for expanded clones.

TRBJ2-7 | TRBV5-4 | TRBD2 | 17 | NA | CASSLGPSSGRTYEQYF | TGTGCCAGCAGCTTGGGACCCTCTAGCGGGAGAACCTACGAGCAGTACTTC
TRBJ1-5 | TRBV2 | TRBD1 | 15 | NA | CASRGETGGNQPQHF | TGTGCCAGCCGGGGCGAGACAGGGGGCAATCAGCCCCAGCATTTT
TRBJ1-2 | TRBV18 | TRBD1 | 13 | NA | CASSLPRDRAYTF | TGTGCCAGCTCACTCCCCCGGGACAGAGCCTACACCTTC
TRBJ1-3 | TRBV7-2 | NA | 16 | NA | CASSLWGGDTGNTIYF | TGTGCCAGCAGCTTATGGGGGGGGGACACTGGAAACACCATATATTTT
TRBJ1-1 | TRBV6-2/TRBV6-3 | NA | 13 | NA | CASSYSSDTEAFF | TGTGCCAGCAGTTACTCGTCGGACACTGAAGCTTTCTTT
TRBJ2-1 | TRBV6-2/TRBV6-3 | NA | 16 | NA | CASSYSKRTVYNEQFF | TGTGCCAGCAGTTACTCGAAGAGGACAGTCTACAATGAGCAGTTCTTC
TRBJ1-5 | TRBV19 | NA | 14 | NA | CASSTRRGGQPQHF | TGTGCCAGTAGTACGAGGAGGGGGGGTCAGCCCCAGCATTTT
TRBJ2-2 | TRBV5-1 | TRBD2 | 17 | NA | CASGPGTSGSATGELFF | TGCGCCAGCGGCCCCGGGACTAGCGGCTCGGCCACCGGGGAGCTGTTTTTT
TRBJ1-6 | TRBV7-3 | TRBD1 | 14 | NA | CASSPDREGSPLHF | TGTGCCAGCAGCCCCGACAGGGAAGGATCACCCCTCCACTTT
TRBJ2-3 | TRBV11-1 | TRBD2 | 15 | NA | CASSSAKTSGDTQYF | TGTGCCAGCAGCTCAGCTAAGACTAGCGGGGATACGCAGTATTTT
TRBJ2-7 | TRBV7-2 | TRBD2 | 14 | NA | CASSFTGGPYEQYF | TGTGCCAGCAGCTTTACGGGAGGCCCCTACGAGCAGTACTTC
TRBJ2-7 | TRBV28 | NA | 14 | NA | CASTSQGGAYEQYF | TGTGCCAGCACCTCCCAGGGGGGAGCCTACGAGCAGTACTTC
TRBJ2-5 | TRBV9 | NA | 15 | NA | CASSVAPDSQETQYF | TGTGCCAGCAGCGTAGCACCGGACAGCCAAGAGACCCAGTACTTC
TRBJ2-3 | TRBV28 | NA | 16 | NA | CASSDRSPQATDTQYF | TGTGCCAGCAGTGACAGGTCCCCCCAGGCCACAGATACGCAGTATTTT
TRBJ2-7 | TRBV3-1/TRBV3-2 | TRBD1 | 16 | NA | CASSQWSTGQTYEQYF | TGTGCCAGCAGCCAATGGTCGACAGGGCAGACCTACGAGCAGTACTTC
TRBJ1-2 | TRBV9 | NA | 16 | NA | CASSARAQLGTAGYTF | TGTGCCAGCAGCGCTAGAGCTCAACTCGGGACTGCTGGCTACACCTTC
TRBJ2-2 | TRBV7-6 | NA | 15 | once | CASSLEAANTGELFF | TGTGCCAGCAGCTTAGAAGCGGCGAACACCGGGGAGCTGTTTTTT
TRBJ1-2 | TRBV28 | NA | 12 | NA | CASSAGQYGYTF | TGTGCCAGCAGTGCTGGACAGTATGGCTACACCTTC
TRBJ2-5 | TRBV6-2/TRBV6-3 | NA | 13 | NA | CASRPAAQETQYF | TGTGCCAGCCGCCCAGCGGCCCAAGAGACCCAGTACTTC
TRBJ2-7 | TRBV28 | TRBD2 | 16 | NA | CASSPEIAGAPYEQYF | TGTGCCAGCAGTCCAGAAATAGCGGGAGCCCCCTACGAGCAGTACTTC
TRBJ1-2 | TRBV9 | NA | 12 | NA | CASSVDGYGYTF | TGTGCCAGCAGCGTAGACGGCTATGGCTACACCTTC
TRBJ2-3 | TRBV7-9 | NA | 14 | NA | CASSRGSVSDTQYF | TGTGCCAGCAGTCGGGGGTCGGTGTCAGATACGCAGTATTTT
TRBJ2-7 | TRBV5-6 | NA | 14 | NA | CASSSGRGSYEQYF | TGTGCCAGCAGCTCGGGTAGGGGTTCCTACGAGCAGTACTTC
TRBJ2-5 | TRBV5-1 | TRBD2 | 15 | NA | CASSTGTSGSETQYF | TGCGCCAGCAGCACAGGGACTAGCGGGAGTGAGACCCAGTACTTC
TRBJ2-5 | TRBV3-1/TRBV3-2 | NA | 13 | NA | CASSQAGSETQYF | TGTGCCAGCAGCCAAGCCGGGAGCGAGACCCAGTACTTC
TRBJ2-7 | TRBV28 | TRBD1 | 13 | NA | CASSPSGGYEQYF | TGTGCCAGCTCCCCGTCAGGGGGCTACGAGCAGTACTTC
TRBJ2-7 | TRBV7-6 | NA | 13 | NA | CASSDYNSYEQYF | TGTGCCAGCAGCGACTACAACAGCTACGAGCAGTACTTC
TRBJ1-5 | TRBV4-1 | TRBD1 | 15 | NA | CASSQGGTGRQPQHF | TGCGCCAGCAGCCAAGGGGGGACAGGTCGTCAGCCCCAGCATTTT
TRBJ1-6 | TRBV27 | NA | 14 | few | CASTAGDYLSPLHF | TGTGCCAGCACGGCGGGGGACTACTTGTCACCCCTCCACTTT
TRBJ1-3 | TRBV28 | NA | 12 | NA | CASLGFRNTIYF | TGTGCCAGCTTGGGCTTCAGAAACACCATATATTTT
TRBJ1-2 | TRBV5-1 | NA | 14 | NA | CASSLEGRAYGYTF | TGCGCCAGCAGCTTGGAAGGGCGGGCCTATGGCTACACCTTC
TRBJ2-2 | TRBV5-1 | TRBD1 | 15 | NA | CASRRQGLNTGELFF | TGCGCCAGCAGGCGACAGGGGCTGAACACCGGGGAGCTGTTTTTT
TRBJ2-5 | TRBV9 | TRBD2 | 14 | NA | CASSARLAEETQYF | TGTGCCAGCAGCGCTCGACTAGCGGAAGAGACCCAGTACTTC
TRBJ2-5 | TRBV9 | TRBD2 | 13 | NA | CASSGGLRETQYF | TGTGCCAGCAGCGGGGGACTAAGAGAGACCCAGTACTTC
TRBJ2-2 | TRBV5-4 | TRBD1 | 15 | NA | CASSRPDRGGGELFF | TGTGCCAGCAGCCGCCCTGACAGGGGAGGCGGGGAGCTGTTTTTT
TRBJ1-4 | TRBV5-1 | NA | 14 | NA | CASSLLSTNEKLFF | TGCGCCAGCAGCTTGCTGTCTACTAATGAAAAACTGTTTTTT
TRBJ2-7 | TRBV4-3 | NA | 13 | NA | CASSQDRAYEQYF | TGCGCCAGCAGCCAAGACAGGGCTTACGAGCAGTACTTC
TRBJ1-4 | TRBV5-4 | TRBD1 | 15 | few | CASSANRDSGEKLFF | TGTGCCAGCAGCGCAAACCGGGACAGCGGGGAAAAACTGTTTTTT
TRBJ2-7 | TRBV6-6 | NA | 14 | NA | CASGHLGTGYEQYF | TGTGCCAGCGGTCACCTGGGGACTGGCTACGAGCAGTACTTC
TRBJ1-6 | TRBV9 | TRBD1 | 15 | NA | CASSVQGVGDSPLHF | TGTGCCAGCAGCGTGCAGGGGGTCGGAGATTCACCCCTCCACTTT
TRBJ2-7 | TRBV12-3/TRBV12-4 | TRBD1 | 13 | NA | CASSIGTEYEQYF | TGTGCCAGCAGTATCGGGACAGAGTACGAGCAGTACTTC
TRBJ2-1 | TRBV12-5 | NA | 13 | NA | CASGESALNEQFF | TGTGCTAGTGGTGAGAGCGCCTTAAATGAGCAGTTCTTC
TRBJ1-5 | TRBV4-1 | NA | 17 | NA | CASSQDWQAYGNQPQHF | TGCGCCAGCAGCCAAGATTGGCAGGCCTATGGCAATCAGCCCCAGCATTTT
TRBJ2-1 | TRBV28 | TRBD1 | 13 | NA | CASSYPNRGEQFF | TGTGCCAGCAGTTACCCGAACAGGGGTGAGCAGTTCTTC
TRBJ2-6 | TRBV28 | TRBD1 | 18 | NA | CASSSRTGGFSGANVLTF | TGTGCCAGCAGTTCGCGGACAGGGGGCTTCTCTGGGGCCAACGTCCTGACTTTC
TRBJ2-4 | TRBV13 | TRBD2 | 20 | NA | CASSSFPGLAGPLAKNIQYF | TGTGCCAGCAGCTCCTTCCCGGGACTAGCGGGACCACTAGCCAAAAACATTCAGTACTTC
TRBJ2-3 | TRBV6-4 | TRBD2 | 15 | NA | CASSARAGAPDTQYF | TGTGCCAGCAGTGCCAGAGCGGGAGCGCCCGATACGCAGTATTTT
TRBJ1-1 | TRBV20-1 | NA | 15 | NA | CSASSPSPAVTEAFF | TGCAGTGCTAGTTCCCCAAGTCCGGCGGTCACTGAAGCTTTCTTT
TRBJ2-2 | TRBV3-1/TRBV3-2 | NA | 14 | NA | CASSQASGSGELFF | TGTGCCAGCAGCCAAGCCTCGGGGTCCGGGGAGCTGTTTTTT
TRBJ1-6 | TRBV2 | TRBD1 | 14 | NA | CASSTDRANSPLHF | TGTGCCAGCAGTACCGACAGGGCCAATTCACCCCTCCACTTT
TRBJ2-7 | TRBV30 | TRBD1 | 11 | few | CACGRGREQYF | TGTGCCTGTGGCAGGGGGCGCGAACAGTACTTC
TRBJ1-3 | TRBV28 | NA | 14 | NA | CASSPARGGNTIYF | TGTGCCAGCAGCCCGGCTCGAGGTGGAAACACCATATATTTT
TRBJ2-1 | TRBV7-9 | NA | 12 | NA | CASSRDLPSQFF | TGTGCCAGCAGCCGGGACTTACCTTCGCAGTTCTTC